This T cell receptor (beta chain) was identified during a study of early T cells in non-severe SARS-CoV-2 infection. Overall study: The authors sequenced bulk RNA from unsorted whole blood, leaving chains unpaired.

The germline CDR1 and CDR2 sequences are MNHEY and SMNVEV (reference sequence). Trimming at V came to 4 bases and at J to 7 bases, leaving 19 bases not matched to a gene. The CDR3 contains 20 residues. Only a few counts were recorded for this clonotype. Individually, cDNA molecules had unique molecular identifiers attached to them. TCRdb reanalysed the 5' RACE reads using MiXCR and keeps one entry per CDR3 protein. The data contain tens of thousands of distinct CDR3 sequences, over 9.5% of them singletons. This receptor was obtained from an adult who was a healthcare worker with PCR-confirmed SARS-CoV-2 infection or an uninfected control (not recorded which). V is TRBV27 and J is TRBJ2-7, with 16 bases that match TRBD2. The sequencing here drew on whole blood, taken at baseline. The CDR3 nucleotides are TGTGCCAGCAGTTCGAAACTCCCGGGACTAGCGGGAGGGCCTAGGGAAGAGCAGTACTTC. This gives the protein CASSSKLPGLAGGPREEQYF.